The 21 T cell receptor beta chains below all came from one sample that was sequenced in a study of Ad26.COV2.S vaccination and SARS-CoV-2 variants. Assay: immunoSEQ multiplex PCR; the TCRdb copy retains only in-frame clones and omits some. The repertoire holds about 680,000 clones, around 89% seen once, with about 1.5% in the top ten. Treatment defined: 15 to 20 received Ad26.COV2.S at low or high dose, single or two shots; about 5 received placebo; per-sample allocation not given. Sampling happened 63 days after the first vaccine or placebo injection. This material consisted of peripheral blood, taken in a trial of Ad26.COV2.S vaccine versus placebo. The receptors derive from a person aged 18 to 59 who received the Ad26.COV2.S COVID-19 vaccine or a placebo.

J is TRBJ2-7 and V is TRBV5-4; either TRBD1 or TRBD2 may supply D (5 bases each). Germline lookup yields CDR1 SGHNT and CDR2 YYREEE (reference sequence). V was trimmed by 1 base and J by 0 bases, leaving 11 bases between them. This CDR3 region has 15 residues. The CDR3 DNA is TGTGCCAGCAGCTTGCCCGGGGCGAGCTCCTACGAGCAGTACTTC. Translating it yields CASSLPGASSYEQYF.

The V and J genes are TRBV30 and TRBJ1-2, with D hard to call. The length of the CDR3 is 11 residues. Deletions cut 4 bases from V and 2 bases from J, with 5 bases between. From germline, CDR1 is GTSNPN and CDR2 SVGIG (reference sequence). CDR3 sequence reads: CAWNENYGYTF. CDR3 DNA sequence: TGTGCCTGGAACGAAAACTATGGCTACACCTTC.

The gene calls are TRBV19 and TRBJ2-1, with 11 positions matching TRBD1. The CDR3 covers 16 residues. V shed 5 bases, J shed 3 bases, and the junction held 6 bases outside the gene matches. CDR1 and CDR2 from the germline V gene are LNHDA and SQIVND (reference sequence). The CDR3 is CASSSQDRGLYNEQFF. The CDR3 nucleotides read TGTGCCAGTAGTTCGCAGGACAGGGGGCTCTACAATGAGCAGTTCTTC.

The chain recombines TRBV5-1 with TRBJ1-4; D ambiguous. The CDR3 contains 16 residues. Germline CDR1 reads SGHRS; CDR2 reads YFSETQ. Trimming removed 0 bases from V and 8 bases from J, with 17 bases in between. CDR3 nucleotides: TGCGCCAGCAGCTTGGCCCTTGTCCAGGTTGGAGAAAAACTGTTTTTT. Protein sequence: CASSLALVQVGEKLFF.

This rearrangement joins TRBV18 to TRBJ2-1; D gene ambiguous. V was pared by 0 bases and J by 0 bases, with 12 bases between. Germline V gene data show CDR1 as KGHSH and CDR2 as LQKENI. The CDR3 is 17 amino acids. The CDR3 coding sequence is TGTGCCAGCTCACCACCGCCCCCGCCGAGCTCCTACAATGAGCAGTTCTTC. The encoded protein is CASSPPPPPSSYNEQFF.

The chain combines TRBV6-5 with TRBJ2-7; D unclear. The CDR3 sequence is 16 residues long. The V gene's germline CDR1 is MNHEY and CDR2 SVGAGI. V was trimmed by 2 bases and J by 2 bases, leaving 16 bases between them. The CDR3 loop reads CASSYKGSVSTYEQYF. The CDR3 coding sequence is TGTGCCAGCAGTTACAAAGGAAGTGTGTCAACCTACGAGCAGTACTTC.

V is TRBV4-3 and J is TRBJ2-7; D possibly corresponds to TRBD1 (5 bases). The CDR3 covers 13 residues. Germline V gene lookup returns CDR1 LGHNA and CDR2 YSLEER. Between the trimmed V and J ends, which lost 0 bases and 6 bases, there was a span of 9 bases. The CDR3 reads CASSQDLGVEQYF. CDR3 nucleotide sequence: TGCGCCAGCAGCCAAGATTTAGGGGTCGAGCAGTACTTC.

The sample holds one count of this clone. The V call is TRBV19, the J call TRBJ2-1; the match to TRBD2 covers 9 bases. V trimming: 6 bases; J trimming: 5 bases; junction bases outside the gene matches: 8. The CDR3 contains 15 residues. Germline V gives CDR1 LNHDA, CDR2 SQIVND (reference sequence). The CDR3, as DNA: TGTGCCAGTAGGCCAAGCGGGAGGCCTGACAATGAGCAGTTCTTC. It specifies CASRPSGRPDNEQFF.

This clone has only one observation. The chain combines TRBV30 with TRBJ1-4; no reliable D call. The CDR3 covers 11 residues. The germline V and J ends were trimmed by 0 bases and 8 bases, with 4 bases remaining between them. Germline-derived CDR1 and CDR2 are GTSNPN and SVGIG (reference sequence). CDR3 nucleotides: TGTGCCTGGAGTGTTCGGGAAAAACTGTTTTTT. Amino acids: CAWSVREKLFF.

The CDR3 region is CASGEGNSGANVLTF. CDR3 nucleotide sequence: TGTGCCTCGGGGGAGGGTAACTCTGGGGCCAACGTCCTGACTTTC. The chain employs TRBV2 and TRBJ2-6; 7 nucleotides align to TRBD2. This CDR3 region has 15 residues. J lost 0 bases, V lost 11 bases, and 7 bases had no gene match. Germline values: CDR1 SNHLY, CDR2 FYNNEI.

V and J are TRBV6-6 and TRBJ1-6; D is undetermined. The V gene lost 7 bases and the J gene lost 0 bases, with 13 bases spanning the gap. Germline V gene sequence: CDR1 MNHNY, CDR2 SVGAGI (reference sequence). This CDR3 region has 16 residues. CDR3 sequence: CASTRTSDSYNSPLHF. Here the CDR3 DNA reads TGTGCCAGCACCAGGACGTCGGACTCCTATAATTCACCCCTCCACTTT.

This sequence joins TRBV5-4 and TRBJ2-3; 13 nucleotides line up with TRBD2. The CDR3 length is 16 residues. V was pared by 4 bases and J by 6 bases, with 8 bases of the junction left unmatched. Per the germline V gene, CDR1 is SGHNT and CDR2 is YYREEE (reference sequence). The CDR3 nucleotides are TGTGCCAGCAGCGCTAGACTAGCGGGGGGCCGTGATACGCAGTATTTT. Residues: CASSARLAGGRDTQYF.

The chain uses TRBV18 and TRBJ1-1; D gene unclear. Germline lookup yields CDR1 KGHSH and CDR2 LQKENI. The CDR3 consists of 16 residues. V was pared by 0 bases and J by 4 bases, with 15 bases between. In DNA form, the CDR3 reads TGTGCCAGCTCACCACCTATCTCGGATTCGAGCACTGAAGCTTTCTTT. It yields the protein CASSPPISDSSTEAFF.

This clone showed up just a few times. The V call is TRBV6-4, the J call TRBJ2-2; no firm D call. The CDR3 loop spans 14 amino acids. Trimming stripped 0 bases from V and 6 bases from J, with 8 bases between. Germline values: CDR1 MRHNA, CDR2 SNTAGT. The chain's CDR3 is CASSDSIESGELFF. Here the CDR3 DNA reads TGTGCCAGCAGTGACTCGATAGAATCCGGGGAGCTGTTTTTT.

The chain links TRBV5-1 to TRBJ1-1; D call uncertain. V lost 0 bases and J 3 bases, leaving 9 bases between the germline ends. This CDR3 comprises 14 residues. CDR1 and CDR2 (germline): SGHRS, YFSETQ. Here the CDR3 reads CASSLEQLYTEAFF. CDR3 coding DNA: TGCGCCAGCAGCTTGGAACAGCTTTACACTGAAGCTTTCTTT. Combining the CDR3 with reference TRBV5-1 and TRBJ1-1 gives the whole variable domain KAGVTQTPRYLIKTRGQQVTLSCSPISGHRSVSWYQQTPGQGLQFLFEYFSETQRNKGNFPGRFSGRQFSNSRSEMNVSTLELGDSALYLCASSLEQLYTEAFFGQGTRLTVV.

CDR3: CASSLTGTSGTQETQYF. DNA of the CDR3: TGTGCCAGCAGCTTAACCGGGACTAGCGGGACCCAAGAGACCCAGTACTTC. The chain recombines TRBV7-9 with TRBJ2-5, with 13 bases lining up with TRBD2. The germline V gene has CDR1 SEHNR and CDR2 FQNEAQ (reference sequence). V shed 2 bases and J 1 base; nucleotides not matched to a gene: 4. The CDR3 sequence is 17 residues long.

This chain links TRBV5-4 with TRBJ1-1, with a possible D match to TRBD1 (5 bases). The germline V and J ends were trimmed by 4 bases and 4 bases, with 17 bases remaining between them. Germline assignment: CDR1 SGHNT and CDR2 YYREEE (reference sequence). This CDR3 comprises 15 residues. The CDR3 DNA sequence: TGTGCCAGCAGCCTGATGGAGGGGTCCCCCACTGAAGCTTTCTTT. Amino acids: CASSLMEGSPTEAFF.

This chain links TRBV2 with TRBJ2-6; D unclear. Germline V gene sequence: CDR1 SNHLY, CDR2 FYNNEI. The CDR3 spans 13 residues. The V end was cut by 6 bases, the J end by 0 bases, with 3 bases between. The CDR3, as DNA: TGTGCCAGCAGCTTCTCTGGGGCCAACGTCCTGACTTTC. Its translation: CASSFSGANVLTF.

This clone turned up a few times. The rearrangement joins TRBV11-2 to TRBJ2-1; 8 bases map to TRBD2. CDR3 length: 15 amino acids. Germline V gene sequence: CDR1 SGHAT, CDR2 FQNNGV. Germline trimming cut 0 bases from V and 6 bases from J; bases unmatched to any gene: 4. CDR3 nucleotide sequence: TGTGCCAGCAGCTTAGATGGAGGACTAGCCAATGAGCAGTTCTTC. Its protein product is CASSLDGGLANEQFF.

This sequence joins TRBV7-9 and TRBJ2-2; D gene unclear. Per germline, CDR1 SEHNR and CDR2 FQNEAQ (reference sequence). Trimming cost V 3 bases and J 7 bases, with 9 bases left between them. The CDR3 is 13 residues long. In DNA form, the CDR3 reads TGTGCCAGCAGCTTGATGGGGATCGGGGAGCTGTTTTTT. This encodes CASSLMGIGELFF.

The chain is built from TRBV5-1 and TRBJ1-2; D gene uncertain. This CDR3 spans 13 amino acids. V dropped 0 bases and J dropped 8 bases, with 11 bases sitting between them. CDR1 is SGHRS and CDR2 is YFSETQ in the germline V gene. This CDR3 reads CASSLDREGGYTF. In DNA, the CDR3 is TGCGCCAGCAGCTTGGATAGGGAGGGAGGCTACACCTTC.